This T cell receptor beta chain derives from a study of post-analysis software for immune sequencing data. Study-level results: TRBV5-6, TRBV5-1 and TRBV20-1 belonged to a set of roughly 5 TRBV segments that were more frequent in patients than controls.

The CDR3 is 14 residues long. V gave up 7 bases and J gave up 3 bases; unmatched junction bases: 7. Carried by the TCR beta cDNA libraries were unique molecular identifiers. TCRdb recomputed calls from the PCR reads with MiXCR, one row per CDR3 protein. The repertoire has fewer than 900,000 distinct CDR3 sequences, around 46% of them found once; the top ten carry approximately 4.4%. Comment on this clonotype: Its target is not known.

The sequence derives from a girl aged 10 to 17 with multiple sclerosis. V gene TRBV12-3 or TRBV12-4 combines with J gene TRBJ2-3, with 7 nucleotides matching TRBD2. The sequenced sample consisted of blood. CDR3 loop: CASTWGGRTDTQYF. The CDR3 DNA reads TGTGCCAGCACCTGGGGGGGGAGGACAGATACGCAGTATTTT.